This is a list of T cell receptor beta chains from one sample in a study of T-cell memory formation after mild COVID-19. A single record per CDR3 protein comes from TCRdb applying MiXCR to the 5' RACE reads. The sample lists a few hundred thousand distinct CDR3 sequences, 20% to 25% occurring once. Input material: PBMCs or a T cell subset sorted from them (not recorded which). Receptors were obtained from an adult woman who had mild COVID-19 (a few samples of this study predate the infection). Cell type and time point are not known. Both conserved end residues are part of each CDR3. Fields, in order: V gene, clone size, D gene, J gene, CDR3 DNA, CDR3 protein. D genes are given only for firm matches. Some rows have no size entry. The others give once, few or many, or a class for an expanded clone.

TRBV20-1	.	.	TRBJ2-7	TGCAGTGCCCACGGTGGGTACGAGCAGTACTTC	CSAHGGYEQYF
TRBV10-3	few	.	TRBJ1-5	TGTGCCATCAGGCCGGGTCTTGGGAATCAGCCCCAGCATTTT	CAIRPGLGNQPQHF
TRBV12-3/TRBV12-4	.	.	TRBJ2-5	TGTGCCAGCACCGGGACACCTCAAGAGACCCAGTACTTC	CASTGTPQETQYF
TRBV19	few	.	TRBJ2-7	TGTGCCAGTAGTGCTTCAAGCTCCTACGAGCAGTACTTC	CASSASSSYEQYF
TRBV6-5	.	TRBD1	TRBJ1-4	TGTGCCAGCAGTTACCTGGGGACAGCTCAAACAACTAATGAAAAACTGTTTTTT	CASSYLGTAQTTNEKLFF
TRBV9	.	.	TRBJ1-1	TGTGCCAGCAAGGAGGCGGATCGGACAAACACTGAAGCTTTCTTT	CASKEADRTNTEAFF
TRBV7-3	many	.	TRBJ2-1	TGTGCCAGCAGCTTAAATGTACGAGTGGGGGAGCTGTTCTTC	CASSLNVRVGELFF
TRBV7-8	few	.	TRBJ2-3	TGTGCCAGCAGCTTGGGGGTCGGCAGAGATACGCAGTATTTT	CASSLGVGRDTQYF
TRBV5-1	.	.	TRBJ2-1	TGCGCCAGCAGTTACTCGGTACCACCCTACAATGAGCAGTTCTTC	CASSYSVPPYNEQFF
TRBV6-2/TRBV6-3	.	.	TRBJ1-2	TGTGCCAGCAGTGTTGGACGGTGGGATGGCTACACCTTC	CASSVGRWDGYTF